This T cell receptor beta chain was retrieved from a study of Tregs in tolerant kidney transplant recipients. Study-wide points: Biological reproducibility was not directly addressed, but technical replication error appeared minimal.

Before regulatory T cell sorting, thawed PBMCs rested overnight at 37°C in approximately 200 IU/ml IL-2. This table comes from immunoSEQ multiplex PCR, and its TCRdb copy is limited to in-frame clones, with some not included. The table records around 63,000 clones, around 85% of them present only once. In regard to this clone: Its antigen is not known.

J was trimmed by 5 bases and V by 5 bases; bases with no gene match: 8. CDR3 size: 15 residues. Germline V gene sequence: CDR1 SGHAT, CDR2 FQDESV (reference sequence). The chain recombines TRBV11-1 with TRBJ2-5; 10 positions agree with TRBD2. The receptor was derived from a human donor who received a combined kidney and bone marrow transplant. The sample in question was Tregs from blood, obtained before the transplant. CDR3 residues: CASSPSGGVRETQYF. The DNA of the CDR3 is TGTGCCAGCAGCCCAAGCGGGGGGGTAAGGGAGACCCAGTACTTC. The full variable domain, its missing parts supplied by reference TRBV11-1 and TRBJ2-5, is EAEVAQSPRYKITEKSQAVAFWCDPISGHATLYWYRQILGQGPELLVQFQDESVVDDSQLPKDRFSAERLKGVDSTLKIQPAELGDSAMYLCASSPSGGVRETQYFGPGTRLLVL.